Listed below are T cell receptor beta chains from one sample, sequenced in a study of blood T cell repertoires in COVID-19. Repertoires were generated with immunoSEQ multiplex PCR, while TCRdb's copy carries only in-frame clones and drops some. The sample lists roughly 380,000 clones; around nine tenths were seen once. The sequenced sample was peripheral blood. The source is a woman aged 40 to 50 with COVID-19, enrolled during active disease. Each CDR3 is given with its conserved first and last residue. The D gene is left open where the match is weak. Size is omitted from some rows. Given values are once, few, many or a class for expanded clones.

clone_size	v_call	j_call	d_call	cdr3_nt	cdr3_aa
NA	TRBV19	TRBJ1-5	TRBD1	TGTGCCAGTAGCCCCTGGGCGGGACAGGGCTTCAATCAGCCCCAGCATTTT	CASSPWAGQGFNQPQHF
once	TRBV4-1	TRBJ2-3	TRBD2	TGCGCCAGCAGCCAATTCATAGGCAGGACTAGCGGGACCGGAAGCACAGATACGCAGTATTTT	CASSQFIGRTSGTGSTDTQYF
NA	TRBV19	TRBJ2-5	NA	TGTGCCAGTAGTATAGCTAAAGGAGGGCTAGCTCGACATGGGACCCAGTACTTC	CASSIAKGGLARHGTQYF
NA	TRBV28	TRBJ2-3	TRBD1	TGTGCCAGCAGTTCCCCAGGGGGTGGGAGCACAGATACGCAGTATTTT	CASSSPGGGSTDTQYF
once	TRBV21-1	TRBJ1-5	NA	TGTGCCAGCAGCAGATCGGGCAGGGAAGCGGGTCAGCCCCAGCATTTT	CASSRSGREAGQPQHF
NA	TRBV5-6	TRBJ2-5	NA	TGTGCCAGCACCCCTCGGGGGTTACAAGAGACCCAGTACTTC	CASTPRGLQETQYF
NA	TRBV27	TRBJ2-7	NA	TGTGCCAGCAGTTTATCGCCAGCGGGTATCTACGAGCAGTACTTC	CASSLSPAGIYEQYF
once	TRBV28	TRBJ1-2	TRBD1	TGTGCCAGCAGTACTAGTTCCGGACAGGGTAGGGGGTATGGCTACACCTTC	CASSTSSGQGRGYGYTF
NA	TRBV30	TRBJ2-6	TRBD1	TGTGCCTGGGGCGGGACAGGATCTTCTGGGGCCAACGTCCTGACTTTC	CAWGGTGSSGANVLTF
NA	TRBV6-6	TRBJ1-4	TRBD1	TGTGCCAGCAGCGACAGGGGGTCAAATGAAAAACTGTTTTTT	CASSDRGSNEKLFF
NA	TRBV6-5	TRBJ2-1	TRBD2	TGTGCCAGTCCTCCTAGCGGGAGTGAGAGTGAGCAGTTCTTC	CASPPSGSESEQFF
once	TRBV27	TRBJ1-2	TRBD1	TGTGCCAGCAGTTTAGTTGGGACAGGGCTCCCCGGCGGGGGCTACACCTTC	CASSLVGTGLPGGGYTF
NA	TRBV11-1	TRBJ1-3	NA	TGTGCCAGCAGCCCGACAGACTCTGGAAACACCATATATTTT	CASSPTDSGNTIYF
NA	TRBV5-1	TRBJ2-7	NA	TGCGCCAGCAGCTTGGAGCCAAGCTCCTACGAGCAGTACTTC	CASSLEPSSYEQYF
NA	TRBV6-5	TRBJ2-4	NA	TGTGCCAGCAGTCTATCCCGAGCCGGGGACATTCAGTACTTC	CASSLSRAGDIQYF
NA	TRBV27	TRBJ1-5	NA	TGTGCCAGCAGTTTATCCCCCGCAGTGGGCAATCAGCCCCAGCATTTT	CASSLSPAVGNQPQHF